This T cell receptor (beta chain) was documented in a study of OX40 agonist ivuxolimab in advanced cancers. Study details: The patients' treatment was ivuxolimab, an agonistic anti-OX40 (CD134) antibody. Study conclusions and caveats: On average, CD8+ T cells showed a greater number of expanded clones than CD4+. CD4+ and CD8+ T cells in blood underwent clonal expansion by week 6 at 0.1 to 3.0 mg/kg.

Data came from immunoSEQ multiplex PCR; TCRdb stores just in-frame clones and leaves some out. This sample has 60,000 or so clones; around 90% occur once, and the top ten carry roughly 5%. Worth noting for this clone: Its antigen is still unknown.

This CDR3 is built from 15 residues. V was clipped by 2 bases and J by 7 bases; unmatched bases: 5. Germline lookup yields CDR1 KGHSH and CDR2 LQKENI. The sequence came from an adult with an advanced solid tumor such as melanoma, head and neck, liver or kidney cancer. The chain couples TRBV18 to TRBJ2-7; TRBD2 matches 13 bases. Sequenced here: CD4+ or CD8+ T cells sorted from blood, sampled in a trial of the OX40 agonist ivuxolimab. CDR3 sequence reads: CASSPGLAGVDEQYF. The DNA for the CDR3 is TGTGCCAGCTCACCAGGACTAGCGGGAGTTGATGAGCAGTACTTC.